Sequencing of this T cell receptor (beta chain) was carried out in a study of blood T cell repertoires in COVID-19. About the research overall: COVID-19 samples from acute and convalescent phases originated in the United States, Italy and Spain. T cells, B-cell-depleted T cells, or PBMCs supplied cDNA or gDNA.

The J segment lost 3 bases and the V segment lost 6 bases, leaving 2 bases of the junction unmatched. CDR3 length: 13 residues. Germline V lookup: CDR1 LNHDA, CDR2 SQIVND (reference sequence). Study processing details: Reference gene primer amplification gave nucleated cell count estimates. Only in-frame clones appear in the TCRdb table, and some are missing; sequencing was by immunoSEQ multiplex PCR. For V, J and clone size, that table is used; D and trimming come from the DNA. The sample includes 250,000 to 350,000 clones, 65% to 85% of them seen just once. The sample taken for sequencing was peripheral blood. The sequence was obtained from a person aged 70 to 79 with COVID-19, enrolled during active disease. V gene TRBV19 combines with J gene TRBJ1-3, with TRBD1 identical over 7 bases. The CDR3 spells CASRTGVGNTIYF. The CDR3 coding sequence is TGTGCCAGTAGAACAGGGGTTGGAAACACCATATATTTT.